This T cell receptor (beta chain) was obtained from a study of Ad26.COV2.S vaccination and SARS-CoV-2 variants. The ends were cut back, 0 bases at V and 4 bases at J, with 10 bases in the middle. CDR1 is LGHNA, CDR2 YSLEER, per germline. The CDR3 is 15 residues long. Treatment noted: some 19 received Ad26.COV2.S at low or high dose, single or two shots; several received placebo; per-sample allocation not given. All samples were drawn on day 63, counting from the first vaccine or placebo injection. Sequencing used immunoSEQ multiplex PCR; TCRdb keeps in-frame clones, though not all of them. The sample holds 300,000 to 400,000 clones, roughly 91% seen once.

The chain has TRBV4-3 and TRBJ1-5; D remains unclear. The sequencing here drew on peripheral blood, taken in a trial of Ad26.COV2.S vaccine versus placebo. The TCR comes from a person aged 18-65 years who received the Ad26.COV2.S COVID-19 vaccine or a placebo. In DNA form, the CDR3 reads TGCGCCAGCAGCCAAGACATTAGGAGGAATCAGCCCCAGCATTTT. Amino acid sequence: CASSQDIRRNQPQHF.